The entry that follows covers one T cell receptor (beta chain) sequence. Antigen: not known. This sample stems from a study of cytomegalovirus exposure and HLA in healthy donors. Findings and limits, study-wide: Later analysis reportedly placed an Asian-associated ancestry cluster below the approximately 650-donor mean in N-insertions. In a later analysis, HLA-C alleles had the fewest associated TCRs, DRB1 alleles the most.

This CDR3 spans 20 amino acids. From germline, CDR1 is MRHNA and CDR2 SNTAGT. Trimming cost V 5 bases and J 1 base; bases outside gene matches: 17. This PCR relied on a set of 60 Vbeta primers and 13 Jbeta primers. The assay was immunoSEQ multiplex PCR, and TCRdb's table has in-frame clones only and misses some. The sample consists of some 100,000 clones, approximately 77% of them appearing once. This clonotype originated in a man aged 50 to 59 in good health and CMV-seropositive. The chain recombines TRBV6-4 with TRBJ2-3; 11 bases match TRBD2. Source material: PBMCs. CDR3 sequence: CASSHLPAGTSGVGTDTQYF. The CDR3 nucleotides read TGTGCCAGCAGTCATCTCCCAGCCGGGACTAGCGGAGTCGGCACAGATACGCAGTATTTT.